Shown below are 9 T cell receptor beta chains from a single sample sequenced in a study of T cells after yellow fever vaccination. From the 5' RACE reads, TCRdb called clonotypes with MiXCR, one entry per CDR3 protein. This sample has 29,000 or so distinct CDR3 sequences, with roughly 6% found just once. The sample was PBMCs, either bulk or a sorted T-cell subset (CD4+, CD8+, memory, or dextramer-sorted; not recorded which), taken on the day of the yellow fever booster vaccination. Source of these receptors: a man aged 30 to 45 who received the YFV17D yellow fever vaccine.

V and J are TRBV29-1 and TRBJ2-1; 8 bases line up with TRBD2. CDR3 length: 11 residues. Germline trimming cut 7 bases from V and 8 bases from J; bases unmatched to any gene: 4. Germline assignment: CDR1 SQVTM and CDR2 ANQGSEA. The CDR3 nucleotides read TGCAGCGCCACGCGGGGGGATGAGCAGTTCTTC. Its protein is CSATRGDEQFF.

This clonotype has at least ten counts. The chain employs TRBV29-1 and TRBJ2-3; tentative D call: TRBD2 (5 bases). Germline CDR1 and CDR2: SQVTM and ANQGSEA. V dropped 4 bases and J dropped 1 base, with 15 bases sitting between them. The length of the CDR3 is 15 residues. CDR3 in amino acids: CSVGSGMLGTDTQYF. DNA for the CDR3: TGCAGCGTTGGTTCCGGGATGTTGGGCACAGATACGCAGTATTTT.

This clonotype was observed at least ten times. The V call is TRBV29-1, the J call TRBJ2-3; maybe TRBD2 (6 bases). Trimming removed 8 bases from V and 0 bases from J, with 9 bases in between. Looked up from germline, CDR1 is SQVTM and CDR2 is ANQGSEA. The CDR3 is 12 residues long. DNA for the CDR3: TGCAGCTGGGAGGCTAGCACAGATACGCAGTATTTT. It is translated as CSWEASTDTQYF.

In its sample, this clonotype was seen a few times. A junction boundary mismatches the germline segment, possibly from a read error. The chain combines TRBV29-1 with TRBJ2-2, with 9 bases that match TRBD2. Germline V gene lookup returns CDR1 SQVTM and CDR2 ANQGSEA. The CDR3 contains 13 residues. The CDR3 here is CSVVSGSTVELFF. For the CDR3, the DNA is TGCAGCGTTGTTAGCGGGAGCACCGTGGAGCTGTTTTTT.

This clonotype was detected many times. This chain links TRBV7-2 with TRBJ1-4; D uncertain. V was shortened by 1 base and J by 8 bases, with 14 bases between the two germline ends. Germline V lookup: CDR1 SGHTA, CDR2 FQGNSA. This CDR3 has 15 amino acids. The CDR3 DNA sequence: TGTGCCAGCAGCTTAGGGGGTTTGGGTCGAGAAAAACTGTTTTTT. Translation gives CASSLGGLGREKLFF.

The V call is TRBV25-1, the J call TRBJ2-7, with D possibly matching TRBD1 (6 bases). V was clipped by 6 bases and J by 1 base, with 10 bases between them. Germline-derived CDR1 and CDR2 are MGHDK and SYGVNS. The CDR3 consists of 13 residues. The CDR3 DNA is TGTGCCAGCAGGAGAGGGGGTTCCTACGAGCAGTACTTC. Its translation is CASRRGGSYEQYF.

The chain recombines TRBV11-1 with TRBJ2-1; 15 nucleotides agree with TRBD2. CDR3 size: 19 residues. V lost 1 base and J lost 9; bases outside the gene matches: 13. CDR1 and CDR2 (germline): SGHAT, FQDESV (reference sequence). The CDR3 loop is CASSLGDNRTSGRATEQFF. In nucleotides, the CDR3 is TGTGCCAGCAGCTTAGGAGACAACCGGACTAGCGGGAGGGCCACTGAGCAGTTCTTC.

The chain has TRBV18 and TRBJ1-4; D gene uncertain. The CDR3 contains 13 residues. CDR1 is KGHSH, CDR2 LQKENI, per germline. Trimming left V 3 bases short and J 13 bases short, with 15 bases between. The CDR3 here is CASSPPAGVRLFF. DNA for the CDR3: TGTGCCAGCTCACCCCCCGCCGGGGTACGACTGTTTTTT.

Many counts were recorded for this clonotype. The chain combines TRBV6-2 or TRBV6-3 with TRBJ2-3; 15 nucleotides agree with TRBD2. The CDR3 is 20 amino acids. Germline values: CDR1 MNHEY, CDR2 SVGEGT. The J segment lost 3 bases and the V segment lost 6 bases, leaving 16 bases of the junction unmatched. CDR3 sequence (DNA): TGTGCCAGCAGACGCGCTGATTGGACTAGCGGGAGGGTTGGGACAGATACGCAGTATTTT. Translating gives CASRRADWTSGRVGTDTQYF.